Each of the 23 T cell receptor beta chains below was sequenced from the same sample in a study of OX40 agonist ivuxolimab in advanced cancers. Libraries were prepared by immunoSEQ multiplex PCR; TCRdb keeps only in-frame clonotypes and omits some of them. The sample has roughly 46,000 clones, around 91% seen once. The sample was CD4+ or CD8+ T cells sorted from blood, taken in a trial of the OX40 agonist ivuxolimab. The receptors here all came from an adult with an advanced solid tumor such as melanoma, head and neck, liver or kidney cancer.

The chain uses TRBV27 and TRBJ1-1; 10 bases are a match to TRBD1. J was trimmed by 4 bases and V by 4 bases; bases with no gene match: 0. The CDR3 is 13 amino acids. Looked up from germline, CDR1 is MNHEY and CDR2 is SMNVEV (reference sequence). CDR3 coding DNA: TGTGCCAGCAGTTGGACAGGGGGCACTGAAGCTTTCTTT. Translated, it gives CASSWTGGTEAFF.

This clone has a single count. The rearrangement uses TRBV5-6 and TRBJ2-7; TRBD1 matches 9 bases. This CDR3 comprises 15 residues. In germline, CDR1 is SGHDT, CDR2 YYEEEE. The V segment lost 2 bases and the J segment 2 bases; nucleotides outside the gene matches: 5. CDR3 bases: TGTGCCAGCAGCTTTGGGACAGGGATGGCCTACGAGCAGTACTTC. Protein product: CASSFGTGMAYEQYF.

V usage is TRBV5-1 and J usage is TRBJ2-5, with unresolved D. The CDR3 runs to 12 residues. Looked up from germline, CDR1 is SGHRS and CDR2 is YFSETQ. The V end was cut by 2 bases, the J end by 5 bases, with 7 bases between. CDR3 DNA sequence: TGCGCCAGCAGCTTCTCTTGGGAGACCCAGTACTTC. Translated, it gives CASSFSWETQYF.

This chain uses TRBV28 with TRBJ2-5; 7 bases are shared with TRBD2. Trimming at V came to 6 bases and at J to 4 bases, leaving 5 bases not matched to a gene. This CDR3 comprises 13 residues. Germline assignment: CDR1 MDHEN and CDR2 SYDVKM. In nucleotides, the CDR3 is TGTGCCAGCAGCCTAACGGGGGGAGAGACCCAGTACTTC. It encodes CASSLTGGETQYF.

V is TRBV27 and J is TRBJ1-1, with 7 bases identical to TRBD1. With 8 bases clipped from V and 3 bases from J, the junction kept 9 bases outside the gene matches. Germline loops: CDR1 MNHEY, CDR2 SMNVEV (reference sequence). CDR3 length equals 14 residues. CDR3 DNA: TGTGCCAGCGGCCCGACAGGGCTATACACTGAAGCTTTCTTT. Amino acids: CASGPTGLYTEAFF.

The J gene is TRBJ2-7, the V gene TRBV5-5, with D possibly being TRBD2 (5 bases). Trimming cost V 4 bases and J 0 bases, with 14 bases left between them. Germline lookup yields CDR1 SGHKS and CDR2 YYEKEE (reference sequence). The CDR3 runs to 15 residues. CDR3 residues: CASSPGERFSYEQYF. The CDR3 DNA reads as TGTGCCAGCAGCCCCGGGGAGCGGTTCTCCTACGAGCAGTACTTC.

The chain uses TRBV28 and TRBJ2-7, with D possibly matching TRBD2 (7 bases). The CDR3 contains 14 residues. Between the trimmed V and J ends, which lost 1 base and 5 bases, there was a span of 12 bases. In germline, CDR1 is MDHEN, CDR2 SYDVKM. CDR3 coding DNA: TGTGCCAGCAGTTTATCGGGGGGCGGGGACGAGCAGTACTTC. Translated, it gives CASSLSGGGDEQYF.

The chain is built from TRBV2 and TRBJ2-1; 8 bases line up with TRBD1. The CDR3 has 15 amino acids. Trimming removed 5 bases from V and 5 bases from J; junction bases left unmatched: 8. Looked up from germline, CDR1 is SNHLY and CDR2 is FYNNEI. The CDR3 DNA reads TGTGCCAGCAGTTCCGGGACAGGTATGCACAATGAGCAGTTCTTC. It is translated as CASSSGTGMHNEQFF.

This chain connects TRBV29-1 to TRBJ2-7; 11 bases are shared with TRBD1. Germline CDR1 and CDR2: SQVTM and ANQGSEA. The V gene end was trimmed by 6 bases and the J gene end by 2 bases; junction bases not matched to a gene: 3. The CDR3 extends over 13 amino acids. The CDR3 bases are TGCAGCGTGGGGACAGGGGGGCCCTACGAGCAGTACTTC. This encodes CSVGTGGPYEQYF.

J is TRBJ2-2 and V is TRBV4-3; no clear D gene. V lost 4 bases, J lost 4 bases, and 19 bases lay in between. The germline V gene has CDR1 LGHNA and CDR2 YSLEER. The CDR3 loop spans 17 amino acids. CDR3 nucleotides: TGCGCCAGCAGCCGATATAGGACCCTCGGGCCCACCGGGGAGCTGTTTTTT. This sequence encodes CASSRYRTLGPTGELFF.

V gene TRBV27 combines with J gene TRBJ2-3; D unresolved. The CDR3 consists of 16 residues. The germline V and J ends were trimmed by 3 bases and 3 bases, with 16 bases remaining between them. Germline lookup yields CDR1 MNHEY and CDR2 SMNVEV (reference sequence). The CDR3 loop is CASSFNIHLGTDTQYF. The CDR3 DNA sequence: TGTGCCAGCAGTTTTAATATTCACCTAGGTACAGATACGCAGTATTTT.

The CDR3 DNA follows: TGTGCCAGCAGTTTCACGGGAGATTATAGCAATCAGCCCCAGCATTTT. Its translation is CASSFTGDYSNQPQHF. The chain couples TRBV28 to TRBJ1-5; D remains unclear. This CDR3 is built from 16 residues. Trimming took off 3 bases at V and 0 bases at J, with 12 bases between the two ends. Germline V lookup: CDR1 MDHEN, CDR2 SYDVKM.

V and J are TRBV2 and TRBJ1-5; D remains unclear. The CDR3 spans 11 residues. Germline V gene sequence: CDR1 SNHLY, CDR2 FYNNEI. V lost 6 bases to trimming and J lost 9 bases, with 9 bases between them. As DNA, the CDR3 is TGTGCCAGCAGGACCGATTGGCCCCAGCATTTT. It specifies CASRTDWPQHF.

This rearrangement joins TRBV5-6 to TRBJ2-3; D is undetermined. The length of the CDR3 is 12 residues. Trimming took off 2 bases at V and 3 bases at J, with 4 bases between the two ends. Germline CDR1 reads SGHDT; CDR2 reads YYEEEE. CDR3 coding DNA: TGTGCCAGCAGCTTTGGAACAGATACGCAGTATTTT. Translation: CASSFGTDTQYF.

This chain connects TRBV27 to TRBJ2-3, with D perhaps given as TRBD1 or TRBD2 (5 bases each). This CDR3 contains 18 residues. Germline V lookup: CDR1 MNHEY, CDR2 SMNVEV (reference sequence). The germline V and J ends were trimmed by 8 bases and 2 bases, with 26 bases remaining between them. CDR3 coding DNA: TGTGCCAGCCGCCCGGGGTGGCAGGGCGACACTTTCACAGATACGCAGTATTTT. Protein sequence: CASRPGWQGDTFTDTQYF.

V is TRBV7-6 and J is TRBJ1-1; D gene ambiguous. V lost 1 base, J lost 0 bases, and 9 bases lay in between. This CDR3 is built from 15 residues. The V gene's germline CDR1 is SGHVS and CDR2 FNYEAQ. For the CDR3, the DNA is TGTGCCAGCAGCTTAGGACGTAGTTTGAACACTGAAGCTTTCTTT. This translates into CASSLGRSLNTEAFF. Complete variable domain (other parts from reference TRBV7-6 and TRBJ1-1): GAGVSQSPRYKVTKRGQDVALRCDPISGHVSLYWYRQALGQGPEFLTYFNYEAQQDKSGLPNDRFSAERPEGSISTLTIQRTEQRDSAMYRCASSLGRSLNTEAFFGQGTRLTVV.

This clone rates as large (0.1 to 1%). CDR3 coding DNA: TGTGCCAGCAGCAGAAACGGGACAGGGGGTTCCCTCTCTGGGGCCAACGTCCTGACTTTC. Translating it yields CASSRNGTGGSLSGANVLTF. The chain recombines TRBV21-1 with TRBJ2-6; the D segment call TRBD1 is taken from the table without a DNA check. TRBV21-1 is a listed pseudogene. There are 20 residues in the CDR3.

The chain has TRBV13 and TRBJ2-5; 10 bases align to TRBD2. With 0 bases clipped from V and 8 bases from J, the junction kept 9 bases outside the gene matches. CDR1 and CDR2 from the germline V gene are PRHDT and FYEKMQ (reference sequence). The length of the CDR3 is 16 residues. The CDR3 DNA sequence: TGTGCCAGCAGCTTAGGTCTAGCGGGGGCCCTAGGAACCCAGTACTTC. Its translation is CASSLGLAGALGTQYF.

The chain recombines TRBV6-5 with TRBJ2-1; TRBD2 matches at 8 bases. Looked up from germline, CDR1 is MNHEY and CDR2 is SVGAGI. V was pared by 4 bases and J by 8 bases, with 10 bases of the junction left unmatched. CDR3 length equals 15 residues. DNA for the CDR3: TGTGCCAGCAGTTCGGTAGCGGGGTTTATGGATGAGCAGTTCTTC. Translating gives CASSSVAGFMDEQFF.

The V and J genes are TRBV5-1 and TRBJ2-3, with D perhaps TRBD1 (6 bases). V was trimmed by 3 bases and J by 6 bases, leaving 14 bases between them. Looked up from germline, CDR1 is SGHRS and CDR2 is YFSETQ. This CDR3 contains 14 residues. The CDR3 sequence is CASSSTDRPDTQYF. The CDR3 DNA reads TGCGCCAGCAGCTCCACCGACAGGCCGGATACGCAGTATTTT.

The rearrangement joins TRBV30 to TRBJ2-7, with 11 nucleotides matching TRBD1. Germline CDR1 and CDR2: GTSNPN and SVGIG (reference sequence). This CDR3 is 13 amino acids long. V shed 7 bases, J shed 2 bases, and the junction held 4 bases outside the gene matches. The CDR3 DNA follows: TGTGCCTCCGGGACAGGGGGGACCTACGAGCAGTACTTC. Its protein is CASGTGGTYEQYF. Full variable domain (missing parts from reference TRBV30 and TRBJ2-7): SQTIHQWPATLVQPVGSPLSLECTVEGTSNPNLYWYRQAAGRGLQLLFYSVGIGQISSEVPQNLSASRPQDRQFILSSKKLLLSDSGFYLCASGTGGTYEQYFGPGTRLTVT.

This rearrangement joins TRBV5-4 to TRBJ2-5; 9 bases align to TRBD2. V dropped 2 bases and J dropped 2; count of bases not matched to a gene: 10. This CDR3 comprises 17 residues. The germline CDR1 and CDR2 sequences are SGHNT and YYREEE (reference sequence). CDR3 loop: CASSLELAGAPQETQYF. CDR3 nucleotide sequence: TGTGCCAGCAGCTTAGAATTAGCGGGGGCTCCACAAGAGACCCAGTACTTC.

This chain joins TRBV10-3 and TRBJ2-7; D is uncertain. Trimming took off 2 bases at V and 7 bases at J, with 18 bases between the two ends. CDR1 is ENHRY, CDR2 SYGVKD, per germline. The CDR3 is made up of 15 amino acids. Written as DNA, the CDR3 is TGTGCCATCAGTGAGCTCCGGGCTACTCTGGTGGAGCAGTACTTC. This codes for CAISELRATLVEQYF.